Following are 22 T cell receptor beta chains from one sample sequenced in a study of shared clonotypes between healthy human individuals. The assay was immunoSEQ multiplex PCR, and TCRdb's table has in-frame clones only and misses some. The table lists over 2 million clones, about 90% of them singletons. The sequenced sample was naive CD4+ T cells from PBMCs. Sample subset: CD45RA+ positively selected. These receptors originate from a man younger than 30 in good health. Some clones in this sample may be carry-over from other donors' samples.

V usage is TRBV28 and J usage is TRBJ2-7, with 9 bases aligning to TRBD1. In germline, CDR1 is MDHEN, CDR2 SYDVKM. CDR3 length: 15 residues. V shed 8 bases, J shed 3 bases, and the junction held 11 bases outside the gene matches. CDR3 amino acids: CASLPPGTGIYEQYF. The DNA of the CDR3 is TGTGCCAGCCTACCCCCCGGGACAGGGATCTACGAGCAGTACTTC.

V and J are TRBV10-3 and TRBJ2-5; 13 bases map to TRBD2. The CDR3 length is 19 residues. With 6 bases clipped from V and 3 bases from J, the junction kept 16 bases outside the gene matches. Germline CDR1 reads ENHRY; CDR2 reads SYGVKD. CDR3 sequence reads: CAISPGLAGYRGEKETQYF. The CDR3 nucleotides read TGTGCCATCAGCCCGGGACTAGCGGGATATAGGGGGGAAAAAGAGACCCAGTACTTC.

CDR3 sequence (DNA): TGTGCCAGCTCACCCGAGCGGGGCCGCTACGAGCAGTACTTC. This codes for CASSPERGRYEQYF. J is TRBJ2-7 and V is TRBV18, with 7 bases matching TRBD2. This CDR3 contains 14 residues. The V and J ends lost 3 bases and 3 bases, in that order; junction bases with no gene match: 5. Germline CDR1 reads KGHSH; CDR2 reads LQKENI.

The chain employs TRBV2 and TRBJ2-3; D could derive from TRBD1 or TRBD2 (5 bases each). The germline V gene encodes CDR1 SNHLY and CDR2 FYNNEI. This CDR3 is built from 14 residues. Between the trimmed V and J ends, which lost 6 bases and 0 bases, there was a span of 10 bases. Here the CDR3 DNA reads TGTGCCAGCAGCCGGGACCGAAGCACAGATACGCAGTATTTT. This sequence encodes CASSRDRSTDTQYF.

The chain carries TRBV5-1 and TRBJ1-2, with TRBD1 matching 10 bases. The CDR3 length is 17 residues. Germline CDR1 and CDR2: SGHRS and YFSETQ. Trimming cost V 0 bases and J 3 bases; bases outside gene matches: 8. Written as DNA, the CDR3 is TGCGCCAGCAGCTTGGAGGGACAGGGGACGTTTGACTATGGCTACACCTTC. Encoded protein: CASSLEGQGTFDYGYTF. The variable domain in full, with the rest retrieved from reference TRBV5-1 and TRBJ1-2, is KAGVTQTPRYLIKTRGQQVTLSCSPISGHRSVSWYQQTPGQGLQFLFEYFSETQRNKGNFPGRFSGRQFSNSRSEMNVSTLELGDSALYLCASSLEGQGTFDYGYTFGSGTRLTVV.

The chain employs TRBV11-2 and TRBJ2-1; 11 positions match TRBD2. V dropped 1 base and J dropped 4; count of bases not matched to a gene: 12. The CDR3 loop spans 19 amino acids. Germline V gene sequence: CDR1 SGHAT, CDR2 FQNNGV. CDR3 sequence (DNA): TGTGCCAGCAGCTTAGGAGGCGCTAGCGGGAGGACAGTATACAATGAGCAGTTCTTC. It is translated as CASSLGGASGRTVYNEQFF.

The genes are TRBV28 and TRBJ2-3; D unresolved. The CDR3 is 14 amino acids. CDR1 MDHEN and CDR2 SYDVKM come from the germline V gene. Trimming cost V 8 bases and J 0 bases, with 12 bases left between them. The CDR3, as DNA: TGTGCCAGCCGTCGGACCCAGAGCACAGATACGCAGTATTTT. Translation gives CASRRTQSTDTQYF.

The chain employs TRBV7-2 and TRBJ1-1; D perhaps matches TRBD1 (6 bases). V gave up 6 bases and J gave up 5 bases, with 13 bases separating them. CDR3 size: 13 residues. In germline, CDR1 is SGHTA, CDR2 FQGNSA. CDR3 loop: CASRTGPETEAFF. The CDR3 DNA reads TGTGCCAGCAGGACAGGTCCAGAGACTGAAGCTTTCTTT.

J is TRBJ1-2 and V is TRBV5-5; 11 bases are a match to TRBD1. CDR1 is SGHKS, CDR2 YYEKEE, per germline (reference sequence). J gave up 4 bases and V 0 bases, and 5 bases lay outside the gene matches. The CDR3 runs to 16 residues. The CDR3 spells CASSLGTGGWIYGYTF. CDR3 nucleotides: TGTGCCAGCAGCTTGGGGACAGGGGGCTGGATCTATGGCTACACCTTC.

The gene calls are TRBV19 and TRBJ1-2; possibly TRBD1 for D (5 bases). Germline loops: CDR1 LNHDA, CDR2 SQIVND (reference sequence). The CDR3 totals 15 residues. The V gene lost 2 bases and the J gene lost 6 bases, with 16 bases spanning the gap. The CDR3 sequence: CASSIFPGGIDGYTF. The CDR3 region has the DNA TGTGCCAGTAGTATATTCCCTGGGGGGATCGATGGCTACACCTTC.

The chain combines TRBV5-4 with TRBJ1-4, with D possibly TRBD1 on 6 matching bases. The CDR3 loop spans 15 amino acids. Germline V lookup: CDR1 SGHNT, CDR2 YYREEE (reference sequence). With 3 bases removed from V and 13 bases from J, the gap between germline ends came to 22 bases. The CDR3 sequence is CASSSPGTPDAGLFF. CDR3 sequence (DNA): TGTGCCAGCAGCTCCCCGGGGACACCTGATGCAGGACTGTTTTTT.

The V gene is TRBV5-1, the J gene TRBJ2-1; 10 positions match TRBD2. The CDR3 totals 15 residues. Germline lookup yields CDR1 SGHRS and CDR2 YFSETQ. V gave up 1 base and J gave up 9 bases; unmatched junction bases: 7. CDR3 nucleotide sequence: TGCGCCAGCAGCTTGAATAGCGGGAGGACGGGTGAGCAGTTCTTC. It translates to CASSLNSGRTGEQFF.

In its sample, this clone was seen once. The chain couples TRBV7-2 to TRBJ2-1, with D perhaps matching TRBD2 (5 bases). Germline CDR1 SGHTA, CDR2 FQGNSA. This CDR3 region has 14 residues. Trimming left V 5 bases short and J 6 bases short, with 14 bases between. CDR3: CASSQAAARNEQFF. The CDR3 nucleotides read TGTGCCAGCAGCCAGGCAGCGGCGCGCAATGAGCAGTTCTTC.

The chain joins TRBV7-8 to TRBJ2-5; 14 positions match TRBD2. V lost 1 base, J lost 4 bases, and 8 bases stayed unmatched. Germline V gene sequence: CDR1 SGHVS, CDR2 FQNEAQ. The CDR3 is 18 amino acids. The CDR3 nucleotides read TGTGCCAGCAGCTTAGTGGGACTAGCGGGAGAGCCTACAGAGACCCAGTACTTC. Its translation: CASSLVGLAGEPTETQYF.

The chain uses TRBV5-1 and TRBJ2-2; the D is unclear. The CDR3 contains 17 residues. Germline V lookup: CDR1 SGHRS, CDR2 YFSETQ. The V end lost 4 bases, the J end lost 0 bases, and 16 bases lay between the germline ends. Here the CDR3 reads CASSAQPGSANTGELFF. CDR3 in DNA: TGCGCCAGCAGCGCACAGCCGGGTTCCGCGAACACCGGGGAGCTGTTTTTT.

The chain is built from TRBV10-1 and TRBJ2-1; TRBD2 might be the D (6 bases). The germline V and J ends were trimmed by 4 bases and 0 bases, with 10 bases remaining between them. The germline CDR1 and CDR2 sequences are WNHNN and SYGVQD (reference sequence). The CDR3 spans 15 residues. CDR3 protein: CASSVGTGSYNEQFF. CDR3 nucleotide sequence: TGCGCCAGCAGTGTAGGGACTGGCTCCTACAATGAGCAGTTCTTC.

The table lists this clone with a count of one. This sequence joins TRBV28 and TRBJ2-4; D remains ambiguous. The V end lost 6 bases, the J end lost 6 bases, and 12 bases lay between the germline ends. This CDR3 contains 13 residues. The germline gives CDR1 MDHEN, CDR2 SYDVKM. CDR3 loop: CASSSPGPNIQYF. The CDR3 DNA reads TGTGCCAGCAGCTCCCCCGGGCCAAACATTCAGTACTTC.

Note on this clone: Other nucleotide sequences in the sample specify the same CDR3. The chain links TRBV5-1 to TRBJ1-3; no clear D. Germline CDR1 and CDR2: SGHRS and YFSETQ. The CDR3 loop spans 15 amino acids. V lost 0 bases and J 3 bases, leaving 10 bases between the germline ends. For the CDR3, the DNA is TGCGCCAGCAGCTTGGCCGGGCTTAGTGGAAACACCATATATTTT. Encoded protein: CASSLAGLSGNTIYF.

Points on this clone: The sample holds other DNA sequences that translate to the same CDR3. The V call is TRBV2, the J call TRBJ1-5; D perhaps matches TRBD1 (6 bases). The V end lost 6 bases, the J end lost 2 bases, and 11 bases lay between the germline ends. CDR3 length: 14 amino acids. CDR1 and CDR2 (germline): SNHLY, FYNNEI. The CDR3 DNA is TGTGCCAGCAGGGGGGGGCAGGGCAATCAGCCCCAGCATTTT. Its protein is CASRGGQGNQPQHF.

The V call is TRBV28, the J call TRBJ1-5, with TRBD1 identical over 10 bases. Germline loops: CDR1 MDHEN, CDR2 SYDVKM. The CDR3 has 15 amino acids. The J segment lost 4 bases and the V segment lost 8 bases, leaving 8 bases of the junction unmatched. CDR3: CASAEGQGENQPQHF. The CDR3 DNA is TGTGCCAGCGCCGAAGGACAGGGGGAGAATCAGCCCCAGCATTTT.

The CDR3 nucleotides are TGTGCCAGTACTTCCAGGGCCCACGAGACCCAGTACTTC. Protein sequence: CASTSRAHETQYF. The chain joins TRBV19 to TRBJ2-5; maybe TRBD1 (5 bases). CDR1 is LNHDA, CDR2 SQIVND, per germline (reference sequence). The length of the CDR3 is 13 residues. Trimming took 7 bases from V and 5 from J, leaving 14 bases between them.

This chain joins TRBV5-4 and TRBJ2-2; D is unclear. The CDR3 contains 13 residues. Per germline, CDR1 SGHNT and CDR2 YYREEE (reference sequence). V was pared by 4 bases and J by 0 bases, with 4 bases between. CDR3 in amino acids: CASSRSNTGELFF. The CDR3 nucleotides read TGTGCCAGCAGCCGTTCGAACACCGGGGAGCTGTTTTTT. The variable domain in full, with the rest retrieved from reference TRBV5-4 and TRBJ2-2, is ETGVTQSPTHLIKTRGQQVTLRCSSQSGHNTVSWYQQALGQGPQFIFQYYREEENGRGNFPPRFSGLQFPNYSSELNVNALELDDSALYLCASSRSNTGELFFGEGSRLTVL.